Presented here are 8 T cell receptor beta chains from one specimen sequenced in a study of T cell responses to AZD1222 COVID-19 vaccine. The table came from immunoSEQ multiplex PCR; TCRdb's copy has only in-frame clones and leaves some out. There are tens of thousands of clones in the sample; 80% to 90% occur only once, and 3.4% lies in the top ten. This specimen consisted of peripheral blood, obtained 28 days after the second AZD1222 dose. Receptors were obtained from an adult who received the AZD1222 COVID-19 vaccine.

Turning to this clone: Other DNA variants within this sample encode the same CDR3. The V call is TRBV4-1, the J call TRBJ1-1; no clear D. This CDR3 contains 12 residues. Germline V gives CDR1 MGHRA, CDR2 YSYEKL. With 3 bases removed from V and 5 bases from J, the gap between germline ends came to 7 bases. In DNA form, the CDR3 reads TGCGCCAGCAGCCAGTCTGGGACTGAAGCTTTCTTT. It codes for CASSQSGTEAFF.

V is TRBV27 and J is TRBJ2-1; 7 positions match TRBD2. This CDR3 has 16 residues. Germline V gene data show CDR1 as MNHEY and CDR2 as SMNVEV (reference sequence). V gave up 4 bases and J gave up 0 bases; unmatched junction bases: 6. CDR3 bases: TGTGCCAGCAGTTCCCCTGGGGGGGGCTCCTACAATGAGCAGTTCTTC. Its protein is CASSSPGGGSYNEQFF.

The chain links TRBV9 to TRBJ1-4, with TRBD1 as a possible D gene (5 bases). The CDR3 covers 15 residues. CDR1 SGDLS and CDR2 YYNGEE come from the germline V gene. The germline V and J ends were trimmed by 0 bases and 0 bases, with 6 bases remaining between them. CDR3: CASSVGQTTNEKLFF. The CDR3 DNA follows: TGTGCCAGCAGCGTAGGACAGACAACTAATGAAAAACTGTTTTTT.

The chain links TRBV3-1 (or the pseudogene TRBV3-2) to TRBJ2-1; TRBD2 aligns across 12 bases. V gave up 4 bases and J gave up 5 bases; unmatched junction bases: 6. Germline values: CDR1 LGHDT, CDR2 YNNKEL (reference sequence). The CDR3 spans 16 residues. The CDR3 DNA reads as TGTGCCAGCAGCCCCCTGACTAGCGGGGGTCACAATGAGCAGTTCTTC. The encoded protein is CASSPLTSGGHNEQFF.

This clone was recorded a few times. The chain joins TRBV28 to TRBJ1-3; D is unclear. This CDR3 contains 15 residues. V lost 6 bases to trimming and J lost 0 bases, with 12 bases between them. The germline V gene has CDR1 MDHEN and CDR2 SYDVKM. CDR3: CASSLGLSSGNTIYF. DNA of the CDR3: TGTGCCAGCAGCCTCGGGTTAAGCTCTGGAAACACCATATATTTT.

The chain couples TRBV21-1 to TRBJ2-7; the DNA was not used to check the table's D call, TRBD2. TRBV21-1 is classified as a pseudogene. CDR3 length equals 16 residues. The DNA of the CDR3 is TGTGCCAGCAGCAAAGTTTCGAGGGAGTTACCCTACGAGCAGTACTTC. This sequence encodes CASSKVSRELPYEQYF.

J is TRBJ2-2 and V is TRBV28; D might be TRBD1 or TRBD2, each matching 7 bases. The germline V gene has CDR1 MDHEN and CDR2 SYDVKM. The CDR3 covers 16 residues. Between the trimmed V and J ends, which lost 5 bases and 2 bases, there was a span of 15 bases. CDR3 sequence: CASSQGRGRNTGELFF. As DNA, the CDR3 is TGTGCCAGCAGTCAAGGGAGGGGGCGCAACACCGGGGAGCTGTTTTTT.

The V gene is TRBV12-3 or TRBV12-4, the J gene TRBJ2-7, with D hard to call. The CDR3 has 12 residues. V lost 6 bases to trimming and J lost 5 bases, with 11 bases between them. The CDR3: CASSAHPDEQYF. In nucleotides, the CDR3 is TGTGCCAGCAGCGCACATCCCGACGAGCAGTACTTC.